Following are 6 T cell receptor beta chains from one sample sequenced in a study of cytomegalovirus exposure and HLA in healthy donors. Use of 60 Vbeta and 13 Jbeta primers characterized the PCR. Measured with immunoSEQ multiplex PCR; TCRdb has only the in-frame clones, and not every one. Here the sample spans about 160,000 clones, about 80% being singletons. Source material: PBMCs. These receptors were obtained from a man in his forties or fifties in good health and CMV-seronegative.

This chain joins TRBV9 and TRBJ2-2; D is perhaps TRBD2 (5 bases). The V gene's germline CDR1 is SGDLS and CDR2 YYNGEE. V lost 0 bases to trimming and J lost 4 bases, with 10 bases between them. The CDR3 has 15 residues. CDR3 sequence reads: CASSVVSSVTGELFF. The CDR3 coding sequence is TGTGCCAGCAGCGTAGTGAGTAGCGTCACCGGGGAGCTGTTTTTT.

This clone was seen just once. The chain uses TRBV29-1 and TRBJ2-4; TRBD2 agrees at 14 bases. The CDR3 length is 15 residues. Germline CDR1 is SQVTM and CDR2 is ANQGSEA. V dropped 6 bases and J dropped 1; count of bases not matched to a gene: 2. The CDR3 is CSVRTSGRAKNIQYF. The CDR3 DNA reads TGCAGCGTCAGGACTAGCGGGAGGGCCAAAAACATTCAGTACTTC.

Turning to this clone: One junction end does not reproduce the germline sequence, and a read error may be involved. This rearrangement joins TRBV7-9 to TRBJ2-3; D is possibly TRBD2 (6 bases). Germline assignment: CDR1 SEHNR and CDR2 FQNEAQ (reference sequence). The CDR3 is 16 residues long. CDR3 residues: CSSSPEAGRGRDTQYF. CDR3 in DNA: TGTTCCAGCAGCCCCGAGGCGGGGCGCGGTAGAGATACGCAGTATTTT. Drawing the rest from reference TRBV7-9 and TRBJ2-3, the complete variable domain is DTGVSQNPRHKITKRGQNVTFRCDPISEHNRLYWYRQTLGQGPEFLTYFQNEAQLEKSRLLSDRFSAERPKGSFSTLEIQRTEQGDSAMYLCSSSPEAGRGRDTQYFGPGTRLTVL.

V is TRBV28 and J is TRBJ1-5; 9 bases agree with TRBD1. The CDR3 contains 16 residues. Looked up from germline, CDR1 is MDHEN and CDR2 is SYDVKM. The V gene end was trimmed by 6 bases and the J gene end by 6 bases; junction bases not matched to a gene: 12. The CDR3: CASSLTPGQGGQPQHF. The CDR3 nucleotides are TGTGCCAGCAGCTTGACCCCGGGACAGGGCGGTCAGCCCCAGCATTTT.

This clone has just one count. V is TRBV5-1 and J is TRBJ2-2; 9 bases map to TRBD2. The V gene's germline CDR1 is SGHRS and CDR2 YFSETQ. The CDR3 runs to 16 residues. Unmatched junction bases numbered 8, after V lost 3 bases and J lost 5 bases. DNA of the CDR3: TGCGCCAGCAGCTCCCAAGCGGGAGGTTGGACCGGGGAGCTGTTTTTT. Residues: CASSSQAGGWTGELFF.

This CDR3 reads CASSLGRTSGTPYEQYF. CDR3 DNA: TGTGCCAGCAGCTTAGGGAGGACTAGCGGGACGCCCTACGAGCAGTACTTC. V usage is TRBV13 and J usage is TRBJ2-7; 12 bases agree with TRBD2. The junction had 5 bases not matched to a gene; V was cut back by 0 bases and J by 2 bases. The germline CDR1 and CDR2 sequences are PRHDT and FYEKMQ (reference sequence). The CDR3 contains 17 residues.